Listed here are 14 T cell receptor beta chains from one sample, sequenced in a study of tumor-infiltrating lymphocytes in oesophageal squamous cell carcinoma. MiXCR was run by TCRdb on the PCR reads, yielding one entry per CDR3 protein. The table shows fewer than 15,000 distinct CDR3 sequences, with about half occurring only once. Sequences were obtained from blood. Every receptor here comes from a female donor with esophageal squamous cell carcinoma.

Worth noting for this clonotype: One end of the junction does not line up with germline, which may come from a read error. CDR3 DNA: TGTGCTAGCAGCTTAGCCCGGACAGGAGGTCAAGAGACCCAGTACTTC. This translates into CASSLARTGGQETQYF. The V gene is TRBV7-7, the J gene TRBJ2-5; TRBD1 matches 7 bases. CDR3 length: 16 amino acids. CDR1 is SSHAT and CDR2 is FNYEAQ in the germline V gene (reference sequence).

This clonotype was detected only a few times. The V and J genes are TRBV7-2 and TRBJ2-1, with D maybe TRBD1 (6 bases). In germline, CDR1 is SGHTA, CDR2 FQGNSA. Trimming shortened V by 6 bases and J by 0 bases, and 12 bases separated the two germline ends. CDR3 length: 15 amino acids. This chain's CDR3 is CASRTRGSSYNEQFF. CDR3 coding DNA: TGTGCCAGCAGGACAAGGGGGAGCTCCTACAATGAGCAGTTCTTC.

In its sample, this clonotype is medium-sized. The chain carries TRBV11-2 and TRBJ2-1; a weak D match, TRBD2 (5 bases). There are 15 residues in the CDR3. Germline values: CDR1 SGHAT, CDR2 FQNNGV. Trimming pared 1 base from V and 6 bases from J, leaving 13 bases between. CDR3 amino acids: CASSLVGVSANEQFF. The CDR3 nucleotides read TGTGCCAGCAGCTTAGTCGGGGTTAGCGCCAATGAGCAGTTCTTC.

The count of this clonotype is one. The chain uses TRBV12-3 or TRBV12-4 and TRBJ2-1, with 9 bases that match TRBD2. Trimming took 3 bases from V and 5 from J; bases not matched to a gene: 5. There are 15 residues in the CDR3. DNA of the CDR3: TGTGCCAGCAGTTTGGTGCGGGGGGGGAACAATGAGCAGTTCTTC. This encodes CASSLVRGGNNEQFF.

By its share, this clonotype is medium-sized. V usage is TRBV11-3 and J usage is TRBJ2-1, with TRBD2 as a possible D gene (5 bases). The germline CDR1 and CDR2 sequences are SGHNT and YENEEA. Trimming pared 3 bases from V and 4 bases from J, leaving 7 bases between. The CDR3 totals 13 residues. The chain's CDR3 is CASSLSGYNEQFF. The CDR3 coding sequence is TGTGCCAGCAGCTTGAGCGGTTACAATGAGCAGTTCTTC. The entire variable domain, with the rest obtained from reference TRBV11-3 and TRBJ2-1, is as follows: EAGVVQSPRYKIIEKKQPVAFWCNPISGHNTLYWYLQNLGQGPELLIRYENEEAVDDSQLPKDRFSAERLKGVDSTLKIQPAELGDSAVYLCASSLSGYNEQFFGPGTRLTVL.

The genes are TRBV28 and TRBJ2-1; TRBD1 agrees at 8 bases. Judging by the DNA end, TRBJ2-6 fits better; the J call may be wrong. Germline V gene data show CDR1 as MDHEN and CDR2 as SYDVKM. The CDR3 totals 18 residues. The CDR3: CASSGSGTGLSGANVLTF. The CDR3 DNA sequence: TGTGCCAGCAGTGGATCCGGGACAGGCTTATCTGGGGCCAACGTCCTGACTTTC.

The chain is built from TRBV7-4 and TRBJ2-5, with D maybe TRBD2 (5 bases). Germline CDR1 SGHVT, CDR2 SQSDAQ. Trimming took off 5 bases at V and 7 bases at J, with 20 bases between the two ends. This CDR3 comprises 15 residues. Here the CDR3 reads CASSNTTGLPGTQYF. The CDR3 region has the DNA TGTGCCAGCAGCAACACTACTGGACTCCCAGGGACCCAGTACTTC.

This clonotype has at least ten counts. The chain joins TRBV6-1 to TRBJ2-1; tentative D call: TRBD2 (6 bases). The CDR3 contains 15 residues. Germline CDR1 and CDR2: MNHNS and SASEGT. V shed 5 bases and J shed 4 bases, with 15 bases lying between them. Here the CDR3 DNA reads TGTGCCAGCAGTTTGGATGGGGGGAGGTACAATGAGCAGTTCTTC. Amino acids: CASSLDGGRYNEQFF.

This rearrangement joins TRBV7-2 to TRBJ2-1; 7 positions agree with TRBD1. V shed 5 bases, J shed 6 bases, and the junction held 13 bases outside the gene matches. The CDR3 has 16 residues. The germline gives CDR1 SGHTA, CDR2 FQGNSA. CDR3 sequence: CASSAPGTVHLNEQFF. CDR3 coding DNA: TGTGCCAGCAGCGCCCCCGGGACAGTCCACCTCAATGAGCAGTTCTTC.

This clonotype was counted between two and nine times. Because it lacks the conserved phenylalanine or tryptophan at the end, this CDR3 is likely a read error. The DNA is left out, because the CDR3 cannot be placed on it with certainty; the CDR3 is given as TCRdb lists it. The chain is built from TRBV4-2 and TRBJ2-1; the table's D gene call, TRBD1, was not cross checked with the DNA. The CDR3 contains 14 residues when both ends are counted. Germline CDR1 reads LGHNA; CDR2 reads YNFKEQ. CDR3 protein: CASSHRDNEQFFGA.

The V and J genes are TRBV7-2 and TRBJ2-1; 12 bases align to TRBD1. The J call is doubtful: the DNA matches TRBJ2-7 better. Germline V gives CDR1 SGHTA, CDR2 FQGNSA. CDR3 size: 15 residues. The CDR3 nucleotides read TGTGCCAGCAGCTTAGCCGGGACAGGGGGCACCGAGCAGTACTTC. Its protein product is CASSLAGTGGTEQYF.

This clonotype was seen more than once but under ten times. This chain uses TRBV10-3 with TRBJ2-7; maybe TRBD2 (6 bases). The DNA end lines up better with TRBJ2-1; the J call may be wrong. This CDR3 region has 17 residues. The germline V gene has CDR1 ENHRY and CDR2 SYGVKD. CDR3 loop: CAISGTLAPSSYNEQFF. CDR3 nucleotide sequence: TGTGCCATCAGTGGTACTCTAGCGCCGAGCTCCTACAATGAGCAGTTCTTC.

The V and J genes are TRBV12-3 or TRBV12-4 and TRBJ1-5; unclear D gene. V lost 2 bases to trimming and J lost 4 bases, with 6 bases between them. There are 13 residues in the CDR3. The CDR3 protein is CASSLTENQPQHF. Written as DNA, the CDR3 is TGTGCCAGCAGTTTAACAGAGAATCAGCCCCAGCATTTT.

In this sample, this clonotype turned up a few times. J is TRBJ2-1 and V is TRBV10-2; 7 bases line up with TRBD2. This CDR3 is built from 15 residues. The germline CDR1 and CDR2 sequences are WSHSY and SAAADI. The V and J ends lost 7 bases and 4 bases, in that order; junction bases with no gene match: 10. The CDR3 nucleotides are TGCGCCAGCACTACAAGCGGGAATCGGTACAATGAGCAGTTCTTC. Protein: CASTTSGNRYNEQFF.